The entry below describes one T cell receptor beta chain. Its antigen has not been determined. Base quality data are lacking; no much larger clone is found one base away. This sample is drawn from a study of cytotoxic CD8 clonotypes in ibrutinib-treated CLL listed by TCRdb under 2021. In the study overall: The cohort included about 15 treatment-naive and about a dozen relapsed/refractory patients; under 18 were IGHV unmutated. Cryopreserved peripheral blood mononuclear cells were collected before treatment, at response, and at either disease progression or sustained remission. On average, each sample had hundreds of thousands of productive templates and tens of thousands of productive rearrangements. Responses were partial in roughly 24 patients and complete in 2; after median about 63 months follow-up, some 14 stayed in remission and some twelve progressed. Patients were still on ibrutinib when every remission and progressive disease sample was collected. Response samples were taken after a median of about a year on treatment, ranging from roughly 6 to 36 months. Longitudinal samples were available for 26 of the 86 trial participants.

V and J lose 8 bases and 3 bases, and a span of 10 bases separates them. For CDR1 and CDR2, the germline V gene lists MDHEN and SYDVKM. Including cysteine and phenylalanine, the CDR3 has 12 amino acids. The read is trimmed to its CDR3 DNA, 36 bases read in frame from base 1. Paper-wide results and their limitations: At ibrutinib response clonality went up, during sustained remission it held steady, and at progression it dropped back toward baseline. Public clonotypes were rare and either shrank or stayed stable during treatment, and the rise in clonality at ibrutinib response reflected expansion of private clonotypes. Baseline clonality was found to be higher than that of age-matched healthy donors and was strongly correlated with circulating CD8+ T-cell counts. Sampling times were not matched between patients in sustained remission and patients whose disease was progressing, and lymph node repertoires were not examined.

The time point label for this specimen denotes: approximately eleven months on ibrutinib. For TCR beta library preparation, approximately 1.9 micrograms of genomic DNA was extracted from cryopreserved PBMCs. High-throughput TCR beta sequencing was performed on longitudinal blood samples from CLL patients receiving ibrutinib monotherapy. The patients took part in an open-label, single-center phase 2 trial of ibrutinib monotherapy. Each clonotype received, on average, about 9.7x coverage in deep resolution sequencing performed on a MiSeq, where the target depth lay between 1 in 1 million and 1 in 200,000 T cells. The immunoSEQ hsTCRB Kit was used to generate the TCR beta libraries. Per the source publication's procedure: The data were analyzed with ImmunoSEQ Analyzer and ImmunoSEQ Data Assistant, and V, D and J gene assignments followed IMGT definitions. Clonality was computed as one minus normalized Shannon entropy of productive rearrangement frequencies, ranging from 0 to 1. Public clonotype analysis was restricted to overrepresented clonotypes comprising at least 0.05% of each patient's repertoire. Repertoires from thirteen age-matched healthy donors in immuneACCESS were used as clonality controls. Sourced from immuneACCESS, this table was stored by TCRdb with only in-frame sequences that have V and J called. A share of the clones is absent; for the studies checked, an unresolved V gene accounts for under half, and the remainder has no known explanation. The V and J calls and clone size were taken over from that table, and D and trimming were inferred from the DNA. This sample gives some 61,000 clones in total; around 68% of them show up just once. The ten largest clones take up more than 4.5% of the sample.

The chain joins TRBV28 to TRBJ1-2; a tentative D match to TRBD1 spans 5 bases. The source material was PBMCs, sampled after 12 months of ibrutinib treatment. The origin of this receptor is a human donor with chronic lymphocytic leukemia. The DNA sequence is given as TGTGCCAGCCTCCGGGGGGACTATGGCTACACCTTC. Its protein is CASLRGDYGYTF.